This passage covers 17 T cell receptor beta chains from one sample sequenced in a study of blood T cells in healthy people across ages. Together with a sample-barcoded 5' primer, a J-beta primer mix was included in a second PCR lasting roughly 6 to 12 cycles. TCRdb used MiXCR to reprocess the 5' RACE reads, holding one entry per CDR3 protein. The repertoire has around 1,000,000 distinct CDR3 sequences, approximately 25% of them found once; the top ten carry approximately 0.79%. Separately, the same data were catalogued under a study of T cells of mothers and their children.

The sequenced material came from blood. These receptors all stem from a girl aged 2-10 years in good health.

The chain is built from TRBV29-1 and TRBJ2-1; no clear D gene. TRBJ2-5 matches the DNA end more closely, so the J call is doubtful. Germline CDR1 is SQVTM and CDR2 is ANQGSEA. This CDR3 contains 17 residues. The CDR3 bases are TGCAGCGTTGCATTCGGCAGGACCGACGAGGCCCTAAGAGCCCAGTACTTC. Its protein is CSVAFGRTDEALRAQYF.

The chain links TRBV19 to TRBJ2-7; 10 bases fit TRBD1. Trimming at V came to 8 bases and at J to 4 bases, leaving 8 bases not matched to a gene. The CDR3 runs 14 residues. Germline V gives CDR1 LNHDA, CDR2 SQIVND (reference sequence). The CDR3 loop reads CASAPGQGTYEQYF. The CDR3 DNA reads as TGTGCCAGTGCGCCGGGACAGGGGACTTACGAGCAGTACTTC.

This chain links TRBV29-1 with TRBJ2-3; D might be TRBD1 or TRBD2, each matching 6 bases. The CDR3 runs 13 residues. CDR1 SQVTM and CDR2 ANQGSEA come from the germline V gene. V lost 0 bases and J lost 10, with 14 bases in between. The CDR3 spells CSVEDEGGHSQYF. The CDR3 DNA reads TGCAGCGTTGAAGATGAGGGGGGACACTCGCAGTATTTT.

Of note for this clonotype: The junction differs from germline at one of its ends, possibly a read error. The chain has TRBV20-1 and TRBJ2-5; 7 positions match TRBD2. Germline V lookup: CDR1 DFQATT, CDR2 SNEGSKA (reference sequence). CDR3 size: 13 residues. The CDR3 loop reads CSAGGVIQEAQYF. The CDR3, as DNA: TGCAGTGCTGGGGGGGTTATCCAAGAGGCCCAGTACTTC.

CDR3 in amino acids: CSVQDQVFYEQYF. CDR3 nucleotides: TGCAGCGTCCAGGACCAGGTTTTCTACGAGCAGTACTTC. The chain links TRBV29-1 to TRBJ2-1; D is ambiguous. TRBJ2-7 matches the DNA end more closely, so the J call is doubtful. This CDR3 is 13 amino acids long. CDR1 SQVTM and CDR2 ANQGSEA come from the germline V gene.

This clonotype turned up a few times. The chain recombines TRBV9 with TRBJ2-6; 8 bases map to TRBD1. The junction had 17 bases not matched to a gene; V was cut back by 8 bases and J by 1 base. Per the germline V gene, CDR1 is SGDLS and CDR2 is YYNGEE. The CDR3 is made up of 19 amino acids. The CDR3 here is CASSMPTGAPLSGANVLTF. CDR3 coding DNA: TGTGCCAGTAGCATGCCGACAGGGGCACCCTTATCTGGGGCCAACGTCCTGACTTTC. The entire variable domain, with the rest obtained from reference TRBV9 and TRBJ2-6, is as follows: DSGVTQTPKHLITATGQRVTLRCSPRSGDLSVYWYQQSLDQGLQFLIQYYNGEERAKGNILERFSAQQFPDLHSELNLSSLELGDSALYFCASSMPTGAPLSGANVLTFGAGSRLTVL.

The V call is TRBV11-2, the J call TRBJ1-1, with 7 bases aligning to TRBD1. This CDR3 has 14 residues. Germline-derived CDR1 and CDR2 are SGHAT and FQNNGV. Trimming cost V 5 bases and J 7 bases; bases outside gene matches: 10. DNA for the CDR3: TGTGCCAGCAGCCGACCCCGACAGGGCTATGAAGCTTTCTTT. Translation: CASSRPRQGYEAFF.

This chain links TRBV7-8 with TRBJ1-2; D remains unclear. CDR3 size: 13 residues. V was shortened by 5 bases and J by 0 bases, with 7 bases between the two germline ends. Germline V gene data show CDR1 as SGHVS and CDR2 as FQNEAQ. The CDR3 loop is CASSSLANYGYTF. DNA of the CDR3: TGTGCCAGCAGCAGTTTAGCTAACTATGGCTACACCTTC.

This clonotype was counted a single time. The chain carries TRBV4-2 and TRBJ2-3, with D perhaps assigned TRBD1 or TRBD2 (6 bases each). V was cut by 0 bases and J by 4 bases, with 17 bases left in between. Germline CDR1 reads LGHNA; CDR2 reads YNFKEQ. The CDR3 length is 17 residues. The chain's CDR3 is CASSQDSGGAVSDTQYF. For the CDR3, the DNA is TGTGCCAGCAGCCAAGATTCCGGGGGCGCAGTTTCAGATACGCAGTATTTT.

The chain is built from TRBV29-1 and TRBJ1-2; D possibly corresponds to TRBD1 (5 bases). Trimming removed 6 bases at V and 2 bases at J, with 13 bases between. CDR1 is SQVTM and CDR2 is ANQGSEA in the germline V gene. This CDR3 spans 13 amino acids. This CDR3 is CSVLTASNYGYTF. CDR3 bases: TGCAGCGTATTGACAGCCTCAAACTATGGCTACACCTTC.

In this sample, this clonotype turned up a few times. The chain couples TRBV29-1 to TRBJ2-5, with D perhaps matching TRBD1 (6 bases). The DNA end is more similar to TRBJ2-1, so the J call may be wrong. The CDR3 consists of 13 residues. In germline, CDR1 is SQVTM, CDR2 ANQGSEA. The CDR3 nucleotides are TGCAGCCTTTTACTACAGGGAACCTATGAGCAGTTCTTC. Translation: CSLLLQGTYEQFF.

The chain uses TRBV20-1 and TRBJ2-5; D may be TRBD2 (6 bases). This CDR3 spans 14 amino acids. The germline gives CDR1 DFQATT, CDR2 SNEGSKA (reference sequence). Trimming cost V 0 bases and J 5 bases, with 13 bases left between them. In DNA form, the CDR3 reads TGCAGTGCTAGAGAAGGAATCCGGGGGGAGACCCAGTACTTC. Encoded protein: CSAREGIRGETQYF.

This clonotype has a handful of counts. The chain has TRBV2 and TRBJ1-6; D unresolved. Germline loops: CDR1 SNHLY, CDR2 FYNNEI. The CDR3 has 14 residues. V lost 2 bases, J lost 8 bases, and 10 bases lay in between. The CDR3: CASSETDRDSPLHF. CDR3 in DNA: TGTGCCAGCAGTGAAACGGATAGGGATTCACCCCTCCACTTT.

This clonotype has ten or more counts. V and J are TRBV7-3 and TRBJ2-1, with a tentative D call TRBD1 (5 bases). The CDR3 extends over 16 amino acids. Trimming pared 2 bases from V and 3 bases from J, leaving 14 bases between. Per germline, CDR1 SGHTA and CDR2 FQGTGA. The CDR3 DNA sequence: TGTGCCAGCAGCTTAGGGTACTCAGGGTTCTACAATGAGCAGTTCTTC. Translating gives CASSLGYSGFYNEQFF.

V gene TRBV5-4 combines with J gene TRBJ2-1, with 10 bases that match TRBD2. Per germline, CDR1 SGHNT and CDR2 YYREEE (reference sequence). With V trimmed by 0 bases and J by 10 bases, 7 bases remained unmatched. The CDR3 totals 15 residues. CDR3 sequence reads: CASSLVASGSIEQFF. The CDR3 nucleotides are TGTGCCAGCAGCTTGGTGGCTAGCGGGAGTATCGAGCAGTTCTTC.

J is TRBJ2-3 and V is TRBV25-1; a possible D gene is TRBD2 (5 bases). Germline values: CDR1 MGHDK, CDR2 SYGVNS. V lost 8 bases, J lost 13 bases, and 13 bases lay in between. This CDR3 is built from 10 residues. For the CDR3, the DNA is TGTGCCAGCGGACTTTTACAGAAGTATTTT. It specifies CASGLLQKYF.

This clonotype was found a few times. This chain joins TRBV13 and TRBJ2-6, with 9 bases aligning to TRBD2. CDR3 length equals 17 residues. V shed 5 bases, J shed 2 bases, and the junction held 7 bases outside the gene matches. In germline, CDR1 is PRHDT, CDR2 FYEKMQ (reference sequence). CDR3 region: CASSLQREVAGANVLTF. CDR3 coding DNA: TGTGCCAGCAGCCTACAGCGGGAGGTCGCTGGGGCCAACGTCCTGACTTTC.